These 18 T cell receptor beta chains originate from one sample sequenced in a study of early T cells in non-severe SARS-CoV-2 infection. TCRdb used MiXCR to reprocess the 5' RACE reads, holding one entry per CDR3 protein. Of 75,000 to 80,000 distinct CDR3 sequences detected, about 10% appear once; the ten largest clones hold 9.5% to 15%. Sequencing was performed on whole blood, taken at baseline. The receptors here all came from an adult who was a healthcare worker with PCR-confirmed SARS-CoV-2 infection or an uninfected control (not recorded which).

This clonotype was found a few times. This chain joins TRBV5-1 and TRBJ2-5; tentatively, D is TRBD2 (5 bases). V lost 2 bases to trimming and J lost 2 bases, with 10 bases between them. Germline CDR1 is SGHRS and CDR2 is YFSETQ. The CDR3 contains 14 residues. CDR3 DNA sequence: TGCGCCAGCAGCTTCTCTGGCGGGCAAGAGACCCAGTACTTC. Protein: CASSFSGGQETQYF.

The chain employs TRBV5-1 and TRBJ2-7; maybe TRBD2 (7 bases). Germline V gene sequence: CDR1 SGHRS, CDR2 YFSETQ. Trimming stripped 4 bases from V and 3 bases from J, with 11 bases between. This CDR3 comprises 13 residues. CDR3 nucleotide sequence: TGCGCCAGCAGCGGGGGGGCAGGCTACGAGCAGTACTTC. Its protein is CASSGGAGYEQYF.

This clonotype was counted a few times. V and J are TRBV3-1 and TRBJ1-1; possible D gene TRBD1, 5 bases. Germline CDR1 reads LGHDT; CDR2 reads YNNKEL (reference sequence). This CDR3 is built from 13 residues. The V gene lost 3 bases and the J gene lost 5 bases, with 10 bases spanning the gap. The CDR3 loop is CASSQGVWTEAFF. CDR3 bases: TGTGCCAGCAGCCAGGGGGTTTGGACTGAAGCTTTCTTT.

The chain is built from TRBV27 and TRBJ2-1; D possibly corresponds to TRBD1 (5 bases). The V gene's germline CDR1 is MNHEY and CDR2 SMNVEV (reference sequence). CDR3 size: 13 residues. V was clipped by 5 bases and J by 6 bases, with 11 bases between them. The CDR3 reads CASSRTGSNEQFF. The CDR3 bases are TGTGCCAGCAGTAGAACAGGTTCCAATGAGCAGTTCTTC.

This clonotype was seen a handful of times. In DNA form, the CDR3 reads TGTGCCAGCAGCATTACAGATACTGGAAACACCATATATTTT. Translated, it gives CASSITDTGNTIYF. This rearrangement joins TRBV9 to TRBJ1-3, with no clear D. Germline loops: CDR1 SGDLS, CDR2 YYNGEE. Deletions cut 4 bases from V and 2 bases from J, with 10 bases between. The CDR3 has 14 amino acids. The entire variable domain, with the rest obtained from reference TRBV9 and TRBJ1-3, is as follows: DSGVTQTPKHLITATGQRVTLRCSPRSGDLSVYWYQQSLDQGLQFLIQYYNGEERAKGNILERFSAQQFPDLHSELNLSSLELGDSALYFCASSITDTGNTIYFGEGSWLTVV.

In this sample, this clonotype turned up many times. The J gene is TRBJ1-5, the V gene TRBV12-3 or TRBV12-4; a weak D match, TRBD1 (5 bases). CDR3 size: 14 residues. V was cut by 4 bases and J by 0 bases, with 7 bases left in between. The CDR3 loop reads CASSWDVSNQPQHF. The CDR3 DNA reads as TGTGCCAGCAGTTGGGACGTTAGCAATCAGCCCCAGCATTTT.

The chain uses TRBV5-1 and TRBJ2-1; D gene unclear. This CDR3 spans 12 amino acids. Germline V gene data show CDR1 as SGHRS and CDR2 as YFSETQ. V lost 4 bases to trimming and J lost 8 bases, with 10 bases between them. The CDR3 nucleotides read TGCGCCAGCAGCGGCAACCTGGATGAGCAGTTCTTC. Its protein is CASSGNLDEQFF.

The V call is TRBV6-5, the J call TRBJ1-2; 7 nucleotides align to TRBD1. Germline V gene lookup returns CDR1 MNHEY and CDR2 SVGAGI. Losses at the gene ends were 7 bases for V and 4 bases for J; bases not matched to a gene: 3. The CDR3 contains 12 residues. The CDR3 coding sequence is TGTGCCAGCACCCAGGGGGTCTATGGCTACACCTTC. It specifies CASTQGVYGYTF.

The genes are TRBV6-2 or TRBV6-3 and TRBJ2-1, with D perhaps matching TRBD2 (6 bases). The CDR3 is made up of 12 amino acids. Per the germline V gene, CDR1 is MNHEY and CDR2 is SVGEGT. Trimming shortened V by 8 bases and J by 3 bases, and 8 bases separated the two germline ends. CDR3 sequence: CASGGSYNEQFF. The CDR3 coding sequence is TGTGCCAGCGGGGGGAGCTACAATGAGCAGTTCTTC.

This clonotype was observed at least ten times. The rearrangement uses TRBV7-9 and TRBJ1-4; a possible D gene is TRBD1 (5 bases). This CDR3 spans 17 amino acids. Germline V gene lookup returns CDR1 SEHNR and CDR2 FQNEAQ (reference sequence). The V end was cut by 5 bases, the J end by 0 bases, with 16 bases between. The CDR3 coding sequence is TGTGCCAGCAGCCCGAGGGTAGGGGCGGCAACTAATGAAAAACTGTTTTTT. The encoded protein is CASSPRVGAATNEKLFF.

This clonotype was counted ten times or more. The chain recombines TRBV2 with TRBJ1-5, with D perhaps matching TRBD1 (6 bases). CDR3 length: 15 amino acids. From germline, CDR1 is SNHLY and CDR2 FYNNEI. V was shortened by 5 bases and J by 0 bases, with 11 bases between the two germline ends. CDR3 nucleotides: TGTGCCAGCAGTTTGGACAGCTTTAGCAATCAGCCCCAGCATTTT. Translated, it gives CASSLDSFSNQPQHF.

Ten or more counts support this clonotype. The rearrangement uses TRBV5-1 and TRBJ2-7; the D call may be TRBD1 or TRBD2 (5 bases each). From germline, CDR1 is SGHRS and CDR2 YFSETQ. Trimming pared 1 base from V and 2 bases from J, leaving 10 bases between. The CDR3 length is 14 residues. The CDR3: CASSLRDGTYEQYF. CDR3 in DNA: TGCGCCAGCAGCTTGAGGGACGGAACCTACGAGCAGTACTTC.

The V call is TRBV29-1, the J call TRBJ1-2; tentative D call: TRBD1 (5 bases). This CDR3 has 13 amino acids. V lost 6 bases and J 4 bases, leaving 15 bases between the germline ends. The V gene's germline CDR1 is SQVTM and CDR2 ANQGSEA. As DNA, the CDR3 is TGCAGCGTCTCTGAGACAGCCATCTATGGCTACACCTTC. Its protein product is CSVSETAIYGYTF.

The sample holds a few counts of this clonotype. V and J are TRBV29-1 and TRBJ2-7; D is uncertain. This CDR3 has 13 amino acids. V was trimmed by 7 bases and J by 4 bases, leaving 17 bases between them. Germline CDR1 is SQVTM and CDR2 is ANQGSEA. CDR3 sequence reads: CSAAGGERYEQYF. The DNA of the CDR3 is TGCAGCGCCGCTGGTGGAGAACGTTACGAGCAGTACTTC.

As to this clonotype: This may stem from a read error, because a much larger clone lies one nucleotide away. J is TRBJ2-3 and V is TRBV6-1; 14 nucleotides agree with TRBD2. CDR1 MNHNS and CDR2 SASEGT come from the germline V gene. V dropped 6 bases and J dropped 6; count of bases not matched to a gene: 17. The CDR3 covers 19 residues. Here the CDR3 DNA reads TGTGCCAGCAGACCGGGACTAGCGGGGGCCACACCCCACATGGATACGCAGTATTTT. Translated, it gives CASRPGLAGATPHMDTQYF.

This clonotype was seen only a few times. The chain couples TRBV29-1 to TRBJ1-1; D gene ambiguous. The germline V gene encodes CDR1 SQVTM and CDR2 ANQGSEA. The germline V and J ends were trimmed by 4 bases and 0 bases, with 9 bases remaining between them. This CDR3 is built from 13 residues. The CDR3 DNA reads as TGCAGCGTTGCGCCGATTCTGAACACTGAAGCTTTCTTT. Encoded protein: CSVAPILNTEAFF.

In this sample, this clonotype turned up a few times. The CDR3, as DNA: TGTGCCAGTAGTTTCGGGACAGCAAGCTACAATGAGCAGTTCTTC. This gives the protein CASSFGTASYNEQFF. V and J are TRBV19 and TRBJ2-1; TRBD1 matches at 7 bases. The ends lost 5 bases at V and 3 bases at J; junction bases unmatched: 7. CDR1 is LNHDA and CDR2 is SQIVND in the germline V gene (reference sequence). This CDR3 contains 15 residues.

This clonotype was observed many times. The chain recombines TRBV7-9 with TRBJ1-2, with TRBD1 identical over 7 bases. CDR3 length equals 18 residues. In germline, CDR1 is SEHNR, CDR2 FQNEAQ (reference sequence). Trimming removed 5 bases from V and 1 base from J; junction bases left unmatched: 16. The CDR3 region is CASSRGPGQTNINYGYTF. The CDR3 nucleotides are TGTGCCAGCAGCAGAGGACCGGGACAGACGAATATTAACTATGGCTACACCTTC.